This T cell receptor beta chain was sequenced in a study of blood T cell repertoires in COVID-19. Overall study context: From the United States, Italy and Spain came samples of acute and convalescent COVID-19. The analysed material was cDNA or gDNA that came from T cells, B-cell-depleted T cells, or PBMCs.

J lost 4 bases, V lost 2 bases, and 5 bases had no gene match. CDR1 SGHTA and CDR2 FQGNSA come from the germline V gene. CDR3 length: 15 residues. Source study methods: Reference gene primer amplification yielded estimated nucleated cell counts. Produced via immunoSEQ multiplex PCR; TCRdb's table is partial and in-frame only. Clonal size and the V and J genes are those of that table, whereas D and trimming came from the DNA. Counted here are around 100,000 clones, around nine tenths occurring once; the ten biggest clones make up over 6.5%. Sequencing was performed on peripheral blood. The origin of this receptor is a woman in her seventies who had recovered from COVID-19. V is TRBV7-2 and J is TRBJ2-5, with 9 bases aligning to TRBD2. CDR3 nucleotide sequence: TGTGCCAGCAGCTTACCACTAGCGGGCTCAGAGACCCAGTACTTC. Translation: CASSLPLAGSETQYF.